This T cell receptor beta chain was recovered during a study of shared clonotypes between healthy human individuals. The CDR3 spans 13 residues. V was clipped by 1 base and J by 0 bases, with 7 bases between them. CDR1 SQVTM and CDR2 ANQGSEA come from the germline V gene. The data were produced by immunoSEQ multiplex PCR, yet TCRdb's version contains in-frame clones alone and is incomplete. The profile shows about 460,000 clones, 60% to 80% of them singletons. Input material: PBMCs. The V gene is TRBV29-1, the J gene TRBJ2-7; D remains ambiguous. This clonotype was obtained from a middle-aged woman in good health. Some clones in this sample may be carry-over from other donors' samples. The chain's CDR3 is CSVEGPSSYEQYF. DNA of the CDR3: TGCAGCGTTGAAGGGCCCTCCTCCTACGAGCAGTACTTC.